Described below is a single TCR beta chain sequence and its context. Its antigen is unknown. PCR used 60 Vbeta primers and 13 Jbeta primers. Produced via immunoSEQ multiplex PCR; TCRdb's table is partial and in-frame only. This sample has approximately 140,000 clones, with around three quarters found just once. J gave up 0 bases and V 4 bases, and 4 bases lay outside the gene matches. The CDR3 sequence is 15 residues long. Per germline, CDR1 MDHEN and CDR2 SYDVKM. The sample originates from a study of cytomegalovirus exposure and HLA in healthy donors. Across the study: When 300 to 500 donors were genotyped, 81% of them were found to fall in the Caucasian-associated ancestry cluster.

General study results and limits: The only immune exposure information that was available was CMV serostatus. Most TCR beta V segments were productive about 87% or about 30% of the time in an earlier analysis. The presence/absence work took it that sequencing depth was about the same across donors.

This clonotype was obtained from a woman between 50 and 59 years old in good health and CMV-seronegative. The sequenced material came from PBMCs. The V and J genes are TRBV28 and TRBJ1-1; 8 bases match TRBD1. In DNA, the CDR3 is TGTGCCAGCAGTTGGCGGACAGGGTTGAACACTGAAGCTTTCTTT. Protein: CASSWRTGLNTEAFF.